This T cell receptor beta chain was recorded in a study of resident and recirculating memory T cells in vitiligo. Study-level background: Shave-biopsy epidermis from lesional and nonlesional skin was sequenced alongside PBMCs. No cells were sorted; samples were homogenized just before genomic DNA extraction.

Profiled with immunoSEQ multiplex PCR; TCRdb holds only in-frame clones, not every one. This table holds tens of thousands of clones, approximately 90% found once. The CDR3 length is 17 residues. CDR1 and CDR2 (germline): MDHEN, SYDVKM. V lost 6 bases to trimming and J lost 2 bases; unmatched junction nucleotides: 8. In this sample, this clone turned up once. The V gene is TRBV28, the J gene TRBJ2-2; 11 positions agree with TRBD2. Sequencing was done on a sample of blood. This receptor was identified in a male donor with vitiligo. The CDR3 sequence is CASSPAGLAANTGELFF. DNA for the CDR3: TGTGCCAGCAGCCCTGCGGGACTAGCGGCTAACACCGGGGAGCTGTTTTTT.